These T cell receptor beta chains were read from a single sample in a study of blood T cell repertoires in COVID-19. TCRdb's table, derived via immunoSEQ multiplex PCR, lists solely in-frame clones and lacks some. The data hold about 210,000 clones, with 80% to 90% observed a single time. The sample comprised peripheral blood. The receptor set was obtained from a woman aged 50 to 60 with acute or convalescent COVID-19. The conserved cysteine and the conserved F or W are not part of the CDR3 here.

TRBJ1-3,TRBV30,AWTLGNTIY
TRBJ2-2,TRBV5-1,ASSLEGGSNTGELF
TRBJ2-5,TRBV19,ASTRRGNAQETQY
TRBJ2-1,TRBV6-5,ASSRNGDNEQF
TRBJ2-1,TRBV5-6,ASSLLAGGLYNEQF
TRBJ2-1,TRBV19,ASSPKTAQQF
TRBJ1-3,TRBV6-6,ASSRGAWNTIY
TRBJ2-7,TRBV14,ASSQGPRQEPYEQY
TRBJ2-7,TRBV28,ASSLGTGGYEQY
TRBJ2-2,TRBV12-5,ASGSGGDTGELF
TRBJ1-2,TRBV6-6,ASQYKNYGYT
TRBJ2-1,TRBV6-5,ASSPRLALPEQF
TRBJ2-7,TRBV5-4,ASSLGEYEQY
TRBJ2-4,TRBV5-1,ASSLDGQLQY
TRBJ1-3,TRBV19,ASRTSSGNTIY
TRBJ2-3,TRBV2,ASSEALRGDTQY
TRBJ1-2,TRBV9,ASSVRGRIDYGYT
TRBJ2-7,TRBV2,ASGLLPSAGDEQY
TRBJ2-5,TRBV6-5,ASSYGGDLGETQY
TRBJ2-1,TRBV28,ASSLREGYNEQF
TRBJ2-1,TRBV5-6,ASSSSSEQF
TRBJ2-3,TRBV9,ASSVGGTGGSDTQY
TRBJ2-7,TRBV3-1/TRBV3-2,ASSPGTGPYEQY
TRBJ2-7,TRBV6-5,ASSYSGTGGSYEQY
TRBJ1-1,TRBV7-2,ASSLAHTGGEAF
TRBJ2-1,TRBV5-6,ASSLGQTFPEQF
TRBJ1-2,TRBV28,ASSSSRGGRHYGYT
TRBJ2-2,TRBV2,ASSDIGGMSTGELF
TRBJ1-2,TRBV28,ASSLPPGYGYT
TRBJ2-7,TRBV19,ASRTTGGRNEQY
TRBJ1-2,TRBV6-4,ASRTSNRVNGYT
TRBJ2-4,TRBV29-1,SVDGDRDTNIQY
TRBJ1-4,TRBV5-4,ASSTGGAANEKLF
TRBJ1-4,TRBV6-5,ASSPGHTNEKLF
TRBJ2-4,TRBV7-2,ASSSPPLSQAKNIQY
TRBJ2-2,TRBV6-5,ASSYAGVGTGELF
TRBJ2-3,TRBV5-1,ASSLFGVERNTDTQY
TRBJ2-1,TRBV28,ASSGREKQF
TRBJ2-1,TRBV6-5,ASTLGDGGRSEQF
TRBJ1-2,TRBV19,ASRPPTGRNYGYT